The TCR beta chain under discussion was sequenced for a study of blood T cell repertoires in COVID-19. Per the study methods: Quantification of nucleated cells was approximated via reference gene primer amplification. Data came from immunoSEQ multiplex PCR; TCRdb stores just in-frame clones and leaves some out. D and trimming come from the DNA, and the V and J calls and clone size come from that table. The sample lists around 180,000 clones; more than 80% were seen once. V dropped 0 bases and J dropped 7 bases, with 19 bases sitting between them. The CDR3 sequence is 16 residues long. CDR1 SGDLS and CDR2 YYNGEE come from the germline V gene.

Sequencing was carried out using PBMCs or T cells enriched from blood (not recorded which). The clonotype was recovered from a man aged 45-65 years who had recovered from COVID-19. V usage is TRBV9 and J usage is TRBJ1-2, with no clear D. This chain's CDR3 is CASSVVGPKSCPGYTF. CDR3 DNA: TGTGCCAGCAGCGTAGTTGGTCCTAAGTCATGTCCTGGCTACACCTTC.